This section outlines one T cell receptor (beta chain) sequence together with its context. The J segment lost 2 bases and the V segment lost 5 bases, leaving 17 bases of the junction unmatched. The CDR3 extends over 18 amino acids. Germline V gene sequence: CDR1 LNHDA, CDR2 SQIVND (reference sequence). The source of the sample is a study of blood T cell repertoires in COVID-19. Produced via immunoSEQ multiplex PCR; TCRdb's table is partial and in-frame only. The data hold roughly 110,000 clones, with 90% to 95% observed a single time. This clonotype was sampled from a woman aged 25 to 39 with acute or convalescent COVID-19. The chain employs TRBV19 and TRBJ1-1, with 7 bases lining up with TRBD1. What was sequenced was peripheral blood. CDR3 sequence reads: CASSQRSISGTANTEAFF. CDR3 coding DNA: TGTGCCAGTAGTCAACGCTCCATCTCCGGGACAGCAAACACTGAAGCTTTCTTT.